Following are 26 T cell receptor beta chains from one sample sequenced in a study of blood T cell repertoires in COVID-19. Here immunoSEQ multiplex PCR was the method, and the copy in TCRdb shows in-frame clones only, minus some. Of 110,000 or so clones listed, roughly 90% are singletons. Sequenced material: peripheral blood. Receptor source: a human donor with acute or convalescent COVID-19. The donor label of this sample is uncertain.

The V gene is TRBV9, the J gene TRBJ1-4; TRBD1 agrees at 10 bases. The CDR3 is 15 amino acids. V shed 3 bases, J shed 8 bases, and the junction held 7 bases outside the gene matches. Germline V gene sequence: CDR1 SGDLS, CDR2 YYNGEE. CDR3 protein: CASSARQGAGEKLFF. The CDR3 coding sequence is TGTGCCAGCAGCGCCAGACAGGGGGCAGGGGAAAAACTGTTTTTT.

The chain recombines TRBV6-5 with TRBJ2-5; 7 bases agree with TRBD1. Trimming cost V 10 bases and J 5 bases; bases outside gene matches: 13. CDR3 length equals 14 residues. Germline CDR1 reads MNHEY; CDR2 reads SVGAGI. The CDR3 region has the DNA TGTGCCAACTCCCTACAGGGGTTTGGGGAGACCCAGTACTTC. Encoded protein: CANSLQGFGETQYF.

V is TRBV18 and J is TRBJ2-1; D perhaps matches TRBD2 (6 bases). The CDR3 consists of 13 residues. The V end was cut by 5 bases, the J end by 8 bases, with 13 bases between. The V gene's germline CDR1 is KGHSH and CDR2 LQKENI. The CDR3, as DNA: TGTGCCAGCTCATCTCCTATAGCGGATGAGCAGTTCTTC. It is translated as CASSSPIADEQFF.

The chain carries TRBV7-2 and TRBJ2-1, with 8 bases that match TRBD1. Trimming at V came to 5 bases and at J to 5 bases, leaving 8 bases not matched to a gene. There are 15 residues in the CDR3. Germline V gene sequence: CDR1 SGHTA, CDR2 FQGNSA. The CDR3 loop is CASSPAGTGNNEQFF. CDR3 coding DNA: TGTGCCAGCAGCCCAGCCGGGACAGGTAACAATGAGCAGTTCTTC.

The V gene is TRBV28, the J gene TRBJ1-1; 8 bases map to TRBD1. J was trimmed by 7 bases and V by 3 bases; bases with no gene match: 13. The CDR3 sequence is 16 residues long. CDR1 is MDHEN, CDR2 SYDVKM, per germline. The CDR3 sequence: CASSFVRPGGLGEAFF. DNA of the CDR3: TGTGCCAGCAGTTTCGTCCGGCCAGGGGGCTTGGGTGAAGCTTTCTTT.

The rearrangement links TRBV6-5 to TRBJ1-3; 8 bases map to TRBD1. This CDR3 has 14 amino acids. The germline V gene has CDR1 MNHEY and CDR2 SVGAGI. The V segment lost 6 bases and the J segment 8 bases; nucleotides outside the gene matches: 9. The CDR3 spells CASSTGTGQDTIYF. CDR3 coding DNA: TGTGCCAGCAGCACCGGGACAGGACAGGACACCATATATTTT.

J is TRBJ1-5 and V is TRBV15; D is uncertain. The CDR3 runs 15 residues. Germline V CDR1 and CDR2: LNHNV, YYDKDF (reference sequence). Between the trimmed V and J ends, which lost 0 bases and 4 bases, there was a span of 10 bases. The DNA for the CDR3 is TGTGCCACCAGCAGAGATCTGGCATCTAATCAGCCCCAGCATTTT. It specifies CATSRDLASNQPQHF.

The J gene is TRBJ1-5, the V gene TRBV27, with TRBD1 as a possible D gene (6 bases). V lost 9 bases to trimming and J lost 0 bases, with 15 bases between them. The CDR3 contains 15 residues. Looked up from germline, CDR1 is MNHEY and CDR2 is SMNVEV (reference sequence). CDR3 region: CASKDSLYSNQPQHF. The CDR3 DNA sequence: TGTGCCAGTAAGGACAGCCTGTATAGCAATCAGCCCCAGCATTTT.

V usage is TRBV9 and J usage is TRBJ1-2, with D maybe TRBD1 (6 bases). Germline V gene lookup returns CDR1 SGDLS and CDR2 YYNGEE. CDR3 size: 15 residues. Between the trimmed V and J ends, which lost 5 bases and 3 bases, there was a span of 17 bases. CDR3 in amino acids: CASSPLQGPYYGYTF. CDR3 DNA: TGTGCCAGCAGTCCGCTACAGGGCCCCTACTATGGCTACACCTTC.

The rearrangement uses TRBV30 and TRBJ2-7; tentative D call: TRBD2 (7 bases). CDR1 GTSNPN and CDR2 SVGIG come from the germline V gene (reference sequence). Trimming left V 1 base short and J 1 base short, with 14 bases between. CDR3 size: 15 residues. The CDR3 region is CAWSGGGAPSYEQYF. CDR3 DNA sequence: TGTGCCTGGAGTGGGGGGGGCGCCCCGTCCTACGAGCAGTACTTC. The full variable domain, with the rest looked up from reference TRBV30 and TRBJ2-7, is SQTIHQWPATLVQPVGSPLSLECTVEGTSNPNLYWYRQAAGRGLQLLFYSVGIGQISSEVPQNLSASRPQDRQFILSSKKLLLSDSGFYLCAWSGGGAPSYEQYFGPGTRLTVT.

This clone was observed once. This chain connects TRBV7-2 to TRBJ1-1; 7 nucleotides match TRBD1. The CDR3 contains 15 residues. The ends lost 5 bases at V and 1 base at J; junction bases unmatched: 7. From germline, CDR1 is SGHTA and CDR2 FQGNSA. The CDR3 DNA reads as TGTGCCAGCAGCGGACGGACAGGTTGGAACACTGAAGCTTTCTTT. Its translation: CASSGRTGWNTEAFF.

The CDR3 spells CAWNAMDNSPLHF. As DNA, the CDR3 is TGTGCCTGGAACGCTATGGATAATTCACCCCTCCACTTT. The J gene is TRBJ1-6, the V gene TRBV30; D not certain. The V and J ends lost 4 bases and 5 bases respectively, with 9 bases between them. In germline, CDR1 is GTSNPN, CDR2 SVGIG (reference sequence). This CDR3 is 13 amino acids long.

This clone was seen a single time. The CDR3 DNA reads TGTGCCAGCAGTCCCGCCAGGGCTGCAACTAATGAAAAACTGTTTTTT. It specifies CASSPARAATNEKLFF. The rearrangement joins TRBV28 to TRBJ1-4, with D perhaps matching TRBD1 (5 bases). CDR1 is MDHEN and CDR2 is SYDVKM in the germline V gene. Trimming left V 5 bases short and J 0 bases short, with 13 bases between. The CDR3 is 16 amino acids.

The chain has TRBV19 and TRBJ1-1; tentative D call: TRBD1 (5 bases). The CDR3 runs to 13 residues. V was clipped by 5 bases and J by 4 bases, with 11 bases between them. CDR1 is LNHDA, CDR2 SQIVND, per germline (reference sequence). The DNA of the CDR3 is TGTGCCAGTAGTCTTGGGCAGGGCACTGAAGCTTTCTTT. Amino acid sequence: CASSLGQGTEAFF.

The V call is TRBV7-2, the J call TRBJ2-7, with 11 nucleotides matching TRBD2. The V gene end was trimmed by 1 base and the J gene end by 0 bases; junction bases not matched to a gene: 11. The CDR3 covers 19 residues. Germline V gene lookup returns CDR1 SGHTA and CDR2 FQGNSA. Written as DNA, the CDR3 is TGTGCCAGCAGCTTAGGATATGGGACTAGCGGATCGAGCTCCTACGAGCAGTACTTC. This encodes CASSLGYGTSGSSSYEQYF.

This clone has only one observation. This chain uses TRBV6-5 with TRBJ1-2; TRBD1 matches at 9 bases. The CDR3 consists of 14 residues. The germline gives CDR1 MNHEY, CDR2 SVGAGI. The junction had 3 bases not matched to a gene; V was cut back by 0 bases and J by 7 bases. Here the CDR3 reads CASSYSGTGFGYTF. DNA for the CDR3: TGTGCCAGCAGTTACTCGGGGACAGGGTTTGGCTACACCTTC.

This rearrangement joins TRBV6-5 to TRBJ2-7, with 7 bases that match TRBD1. The V gene end was trimmed by 6 bases and the J gene end by 0 bases; junction bases not matched to a gene: 5. Germline CDR1 reads MNHEY; CDR2 reads SVGAGI. This CDR3 region has 14 residues. DNA for the CDR3: TGTGCCAGCAGGACGGACAGGAACTCCTACGAGCAGTACTTC. Residues: CASRTDRNSYEQYF.

The V call is TRBV3-1 (or the pseudogene TRBV3-2), the J call TRBJ2-3; no firm D call. This CDR3 spans 14 amino acids. Germline CDR1 is LGHDT and CDR2 is YNNKEL (reference sequence). Trimming cost V 5 bases and J 2 bases, with 11 bases left between them. This CDR3 is CASSFRRATDTQYF. CDR3 DNA: TGTGCCAGCAGCTTTCGGAGAGCCACAGATACGCAGTATTTT.

Only a few counts were recorded for this clone. The chain uses TRBV13 and TRBJ2-5, with 11 bases aligning to TRBD1. The CDR3 has 15 residues. Germline V gene lookup returns CDR1 PRHDT and CDR2 FYEKMQ (reference sequence). V lost 5 bases to trimming and J lost 3 bases; unmatched junction nucleotides: 5. CDR3 coding DNA: TGTGCCAGCAGCCGTTCGGGACAGGGGGAAGAGACCCAGTACTTC. This encodes CASSRSGQGEETQYF.

Only a few counts were recorded for this clone. The V call is TRBV27, the J call TRBJ1-2, with unresolved D. The CDR3 sequence is 17 residues long. The germline V gene encodes CDR1 MNHEY and CDR2 SMNVEV (reference sequence). Between the trimmed V and J ends, which lost 8 bases and 4 bases, there was a span of 26 bases. The CDR3 nucleotides are TGTGCCAGCCGTGGACGACAAGCGGGAACCCCTAGCTATGGCTACACCTTC. Residues: CASRGRQAGTPSYGYTF.

This chain uses TRBV20-1 with TRBJ1-2; the D is unclear. The CDR3 contains 10 residues. CDR1 is DFQATT, CDR2 SNEGSKA, per germline (reference sequence). The V end was cut by 6 bases, the J end by 7 bases, with 9 bases between. CDR3: CSADYTGYTF. Written as DNA, the CDR3 is TGCAGTGCAGACTATACTGGCTACACCTTC.

The J gene is TRBJ2-3, the V gene TRBV3-1 (or the pseudogene TRBV3-2); a weak D match, TRBD2 (6 bases). The germline gives CDR1 LGHDT, CDR2 YNNKEL (reference sequence). The CDR3 has 15 amino acids. V was shortened by 6 bases and J by 0 bases, with 13 bases between the two germline ends. DNA of the CDR3: TGTGCCAGCAGACTTACCGGGACTAGCACAGATACGCAGTATTTT. Translating gives CASRLTGTSTDTQYF.

The V and J genes are TRBV28 and TRBJ1-2; 12 positions match TRBD1. This CDR3 region has 16 residues. Trimming removed 4 bases from V and 4 bases from J; junction bases left unmatched: 7. Germline CDR1 is MDHEN and CDR2 is SYDVKM. The CDR3 loop is CASSSGQGAFVYGYTF. The CDR3 DNA sequence: TGTGCCAGCAGTTCGGGACAGGGGGCCTTTGTCTATGGCTACACCTTC.

V usage is TRBV4-1 and J usage is TRBJ2-5; a possible D gene is TRBD2 (5 bases). In germline, CDR1 is MGHRA, CDR2 YSYEKL. This CDR3 is 16 amino acids long. V gave up 0 bases and J gave up 4 bases, with 15 bases separating them. The CDR3 loop is CASSQDGMLARETQYF. The CDR3 nucleotides are TGCGCCAGCAGCCAAGATGGTATGTTAGCGAGAGAGACCCAGTACTTC.

This clone was observed a handful of times. This rearrangement joins TRBV7-9 to TRBJ2-7, with D perhaps TRBD1 (5 bases). CDR1 and CDR2 (germline): SEHNR, FQNEAQ (reference sequence). CDR3 length equals 13 residues. The V gene lost 5 bases and the J gene lost 8 bases, with 16 bases spanning the gap. The CDR3 sequence: CASSQQDRSKQYF. Here the CDR3 DNA reads TGTGCCAGCAGCCAACAGGATCGGAGTAAGCAGTACTTC. Complete variable domain (other parts from reference TRBV7-9 and TRBJ2-7): DTGVSQNPRHKITKRGQNVTFRCDPISEHNRLYWYRQTLGQGPEFLTYFQNEAQLEKSRLLSDRFSAERPKGSFSTLEIQRTEQGDSAMYLCASSQQDRSKQYFGPGTRLTVT.

The rearrangement links TRBV7-2 to TRBJ2-1, with unresolved D. The CDR3 sequence is 13 residues long. CDR1 is SGHTA and CDR2 is FQGNSA in the germline V gene. Trimming pared 4 bases from V and 8 bases from J, leaving 12 bases between. CDR3 nucleotide sequence: TGTGCCAGCAGCTGGTCAGATTTGGATGAGCAGTTCTTC. Protein product: CASSWSDLDEQFF.